This TCR beta chain was documented in a study of T cells in localized non-small cell lung cancer. Study results and limitations: There was higher T cell clonality in uninvolved adjacent lung than in tumor, and it was highest there.

After removal of 6 bases from V and 5 bases from J, the junction contained 11 bases not matched to a gene. Germline-derived CDR1 and CDR2 are MNHEY and SVGAGI. This CDR3 contains 15 residues. This clone was recorded a few times. Its antigen remains unidentified. Profiled with immunoSEQ multiplex PCR; TCRdb holds only in-frame clones, not every one. The table lists under 60,000 clones, 86% of them singletons. The material was peripheral blood, obtained before any cancer treatment. The chain links TRBV6-5 to TRBJ1-2, with 8 bases matching TRBD1. The TCR originated in a male donor older than 55 with stage III squamous cell lung carcinoma. The CDR3 DNA follows: TGTGCCAGCAGAAAGTATACTCGGACAGGGTATGGCTACACCTTC. Translating gives CASRKYTRTGYGYTF.